Sequencing of this T cell receptor (beta chain) was carried out in a study of blood T cell repertoires in COVID-19. Background on the study: Sites in the United States, Italy and Spain provided acute and convalescent COVID-19 samples. Sources were T cells, B-cell-depleted T cells, or PBMCs; the material itself was cDNA or gDNA.

Using immunoSEQ multiplex PCR, the repertoire was profiled, and TCRdb retains in-frame clones only, with some absent. The sample lists roughly 260,000 clones, less than 90% occurring once. The J segment lost 4 bases and the V segment lost 1 base, leaving 3 bases of the junction unmatched. The CDR3 totals 15 residues. CDR1 is SGHAT and CDR2 is FQNNGV in the germline V gene. The chain combines TRBV11-2 with TRBJ2-7, with 11 bases identical to TRBD2. This sequence originates from a man between 60 and 70 years old who had recovered from COVID-19. The sequenced material came from peripheral blood. DNA of the CDR3: TGTGCCAGCAGCTTAGCTAGCGGGGGGCTTTACGAGCAGTACTTC. It translates to CASSLASGGLYEQYF.